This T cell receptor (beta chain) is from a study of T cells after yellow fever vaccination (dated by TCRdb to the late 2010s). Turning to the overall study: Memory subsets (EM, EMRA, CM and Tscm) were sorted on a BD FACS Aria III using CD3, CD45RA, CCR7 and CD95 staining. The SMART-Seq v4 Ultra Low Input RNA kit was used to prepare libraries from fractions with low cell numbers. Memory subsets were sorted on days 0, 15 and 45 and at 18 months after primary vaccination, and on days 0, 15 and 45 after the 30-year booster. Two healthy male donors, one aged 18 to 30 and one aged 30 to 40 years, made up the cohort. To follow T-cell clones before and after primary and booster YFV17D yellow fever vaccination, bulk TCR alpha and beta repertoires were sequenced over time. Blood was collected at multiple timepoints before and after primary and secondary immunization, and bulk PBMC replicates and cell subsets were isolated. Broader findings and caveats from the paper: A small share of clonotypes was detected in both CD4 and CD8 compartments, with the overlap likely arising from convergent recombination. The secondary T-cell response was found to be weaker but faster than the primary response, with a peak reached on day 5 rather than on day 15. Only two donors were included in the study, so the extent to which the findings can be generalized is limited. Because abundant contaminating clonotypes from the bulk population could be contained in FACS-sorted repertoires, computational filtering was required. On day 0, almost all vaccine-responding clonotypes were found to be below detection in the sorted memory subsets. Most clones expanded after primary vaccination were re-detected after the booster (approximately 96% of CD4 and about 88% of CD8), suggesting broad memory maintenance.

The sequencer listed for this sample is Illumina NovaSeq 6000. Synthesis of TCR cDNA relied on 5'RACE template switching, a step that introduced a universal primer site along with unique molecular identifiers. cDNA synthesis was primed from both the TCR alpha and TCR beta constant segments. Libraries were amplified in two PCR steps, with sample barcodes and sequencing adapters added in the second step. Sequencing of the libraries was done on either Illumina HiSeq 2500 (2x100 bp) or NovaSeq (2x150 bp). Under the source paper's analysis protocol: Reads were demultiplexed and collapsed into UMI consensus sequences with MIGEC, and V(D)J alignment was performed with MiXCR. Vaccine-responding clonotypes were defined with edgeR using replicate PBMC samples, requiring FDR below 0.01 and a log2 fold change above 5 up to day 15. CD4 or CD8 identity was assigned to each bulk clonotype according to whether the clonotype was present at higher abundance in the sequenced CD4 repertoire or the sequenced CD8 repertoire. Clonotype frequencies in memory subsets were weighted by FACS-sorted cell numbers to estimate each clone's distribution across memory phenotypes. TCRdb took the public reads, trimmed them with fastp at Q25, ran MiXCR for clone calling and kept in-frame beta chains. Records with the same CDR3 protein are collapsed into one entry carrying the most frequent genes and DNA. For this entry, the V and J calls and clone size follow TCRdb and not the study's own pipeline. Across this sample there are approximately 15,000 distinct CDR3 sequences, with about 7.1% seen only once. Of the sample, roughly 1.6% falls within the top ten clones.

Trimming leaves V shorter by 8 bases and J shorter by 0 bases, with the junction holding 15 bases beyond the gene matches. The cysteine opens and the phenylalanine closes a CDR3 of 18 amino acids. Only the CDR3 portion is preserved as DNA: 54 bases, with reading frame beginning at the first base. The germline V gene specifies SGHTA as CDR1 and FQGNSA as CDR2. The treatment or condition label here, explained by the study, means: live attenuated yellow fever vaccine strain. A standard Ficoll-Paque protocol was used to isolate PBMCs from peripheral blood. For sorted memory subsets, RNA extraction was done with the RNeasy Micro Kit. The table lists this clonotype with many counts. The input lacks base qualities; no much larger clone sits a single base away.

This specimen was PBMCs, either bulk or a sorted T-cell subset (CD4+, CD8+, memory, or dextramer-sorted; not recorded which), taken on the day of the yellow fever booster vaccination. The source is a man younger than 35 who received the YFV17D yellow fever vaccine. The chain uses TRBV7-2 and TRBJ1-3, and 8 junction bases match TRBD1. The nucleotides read TGTGCCAGCGTTGTGAGCTGGGACAGGACTTCCTCTGGAAACACCATATATTTT. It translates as CASVVSWDRTSSGNTIYF.